This is a list of T cell receptor beta chains from one sample in a study of blood T cell repertoires in COVID-19. TCRdb's table, derived via immunoSEQ multiplex PCR, lists solely in-frame clones and lacks some. In the table there are around 260,000 clones, 87% of which are singletons. The specimen was peripheral blood. All receptors come from a woman aged 40-49 years who had recovered from COVID-19. CDR3s include the opening cysteine and the closing phenylalanine or tryptophan. The D gene is left open where the match is weak. The size field is filled for only some rows; it gives once, few, many or a size class.

>TRBJ2-5|TRBV30|TRBD2|once
TGTGCCTGGAGTTTCGGGACTAGCTTGAGAGAGACCCAGTACTTC
CAWSFGTSLRETQYF
>TRBJ2-7|TRBV11-3|.|.
TGTGCCAGCAGCTTAACAGACTCCTACGAGCAGTACTTC
CASSLTDSYEQYF
>TRBJ2-1|TRBV4-3|.|.
TGCGCCAGCAGCCAAGATGGAGATCTGAGCTCCTACAATGAGCAGTTCTTC
CASSQDGDLSSYNEQFF
>TRBJ1-5|TRBV5-1|TRBD1|.
TGCGCCAGCAGCCCGGGACAGGGGGAGCCCCAGCATTTT
CASSPGQGEPQHF
>TRBJ1-2|TRBV7-2|TRBD1|.
TGTGCCAGCAGCTCGCTCCAGGGGGGTTTTATATTCTATGGCTACACCTTC
CASSSLQGGFIFYGYTF
>TRBJ2-5|TRBV7-9|.|.
TGTGCCAGCACGGGAGACAGCCAAGAGACCCAGTACTTC
CASTGDSQETQYF
>TRBJ1-1|TRBV12-3/TRBV12-4|.|.
TGTGCCAGCAGTTTCTCCGGACAGACTGAAGCTTTCTTT
CASSFSGQTEAFF
>TRBJ1-2|TRBV6-2/TRBV6-3|.|.
TGTGCCAGCAGTTACTCGAAGGCGGGCGGCAGTTACTATGGCTACACCTTC
CASSYSKAGGSYYGYTF
>TRBJ2-1|TRBV18|.|.
TGTGCCAGCTCACCACAGGTACGGAGGGGCGGCTACAATGAGCAGTTCTTC
CASSPQVRRGGYNEQFF
>TRBJ2-6|TRBV7-8|.|.
TGTGCCAGCAGCCCGAGGGGCCAGAGGGGAGGCTCTGGGGCCAACGTCCTGACTTTC
CASSPRGQRGGSGANVLTF
>TRBJ2-3|TRBV11-3|TRBD2|.
TGTGCCAGCAGCACGCGGGGGGGTTACACAGATACGCAGTATTTT
CASSTRGGYTDTQYF
>TRBJ1-1|TRBV10-2|.|few
TGCGCCAGCGAAGTCCAGGGGTTTGCTGAAGCTTTCTTT
CASEVQGFAEAFF
>TRBJ2-2|TRBV10-1|.|few
TGCGCCAGCAGTGAAGTCGGGCAGGGGAACACCGGGGAGCTGTTTTTT
CASSEVGQGNTGELFF